This T cell receptor (beta chain) was sequenced for a study of beta chain features in type 1 diabetes. The wider study: Cell yields, age and gender were similar between patients and healthy donors. The study's findings and limits: Shortening that was moderate but significant affected the TCRB CDR3s of Type 1 diabetes patients in all four CD4+ subsets.

About this clone itself: Its antigen remains unknown.

Expressed TCRB transcripts were sequenced because the isolated RNA had all been reverse transcribed beforehand. The table came from immunoSEQ multiplex PCR; TCRdb's copy has only in-frame clones and leaves some out. Of hundreds of thousands of clones listed, about an eighth are singletons. The CDR3 is 10 residues long. Per the germline V gene, CDR1 is MNHNS and CDR2 is SASEGT. The trim removed 3 bases at V and 14 bases at J, leaving 3 bases unmatched. The TCR sequence derives from a man aged 18 to 30 with type 1 diabetes. Source material: naive CD4+ T cells from blood. The genes are TRBV6-1 and TRBJ1-1, with 7 bases identical to TRBD1. The CDR3 nucleotides are TGTGCCAGCAGTGACCGGGACAGCTTCTTT. Its translation: CASSDRDSFF.